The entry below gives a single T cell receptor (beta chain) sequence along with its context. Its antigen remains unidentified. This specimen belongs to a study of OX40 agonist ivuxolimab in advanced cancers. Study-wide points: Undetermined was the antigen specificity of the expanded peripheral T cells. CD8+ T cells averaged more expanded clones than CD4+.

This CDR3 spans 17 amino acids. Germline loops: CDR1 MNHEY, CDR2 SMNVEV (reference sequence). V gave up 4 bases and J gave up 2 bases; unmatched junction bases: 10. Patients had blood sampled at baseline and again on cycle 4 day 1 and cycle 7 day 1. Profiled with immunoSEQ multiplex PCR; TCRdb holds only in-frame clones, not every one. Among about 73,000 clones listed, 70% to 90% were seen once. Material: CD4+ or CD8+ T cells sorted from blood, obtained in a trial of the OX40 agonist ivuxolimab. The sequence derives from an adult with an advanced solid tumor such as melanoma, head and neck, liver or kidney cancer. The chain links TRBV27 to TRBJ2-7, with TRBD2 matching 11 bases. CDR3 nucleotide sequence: TGTGCCAGCAGTTACGGCCCGGTAGCGGGGGGGACCTACGAGCAGTACTTC. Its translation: CASSYGPVAGGTYEQYF.